The 3 T cell receptor beta chains presented below share a single source sample, sequenced in a study of blood T cell repertoires in COVID-19. This table comes from immunoSEQ multiplex PCR, and its TCRdb copy is limited to in-frame clones, with some not included. The sample contains tens of thousands of clones, around 88% of which appear only once. The sequencing sample was made of peripheral blood. The receptors stem from a woman aged 55-70 years with acute or convalescent COVID-19.

On this clone itself: This sample includes further DNA sequences coding for the same CDR3. V gene TRBV6-5 combines with J gene TRBJ1-2; D not certain. Trimming stripped 3 bases from V and 1 base from J, with 9 bases between. Looked up from germline, CDR1 is MNHEY and CDR2 is SVGAGI. The CDR3 spans 14 residues. The CDR3 sequence: CASSYSTGNYGYTF. Here the CDR3 DNA reads TGTGCCAGCAGTTATTCTACGGGTAACTATGGCTACACCTTC.

The chain recombines TRBV5-1 with TRBJ2-1; 9 bases are shared with TRBD2. CDR3 size: 16 residues. V lost 1 base, J lost 5 bases, and 7 bases stayed unmatched. Germline CDR1 SGHRS, CDR2 YFSETQ. CDR3 region: CASSLLPSGAHNEQFF. CDR3 nucleotides: TGCGCCAGCAGCTTGCTCCCTAGCGGGGCTCACAATGAGCAGTTCTTC.

This rearrangement joins TRBV19 to TRBJ1-1, with D unresolved. This CDR3 is built from 16 residues. V gave up 3 bases and J gave up 6 bases, with 20 bases separating them. Germline values: CDR1 LNHDA, CDR2 SQIVND (reference sequence). DNA for the CDR3: TGTGCCAGTAGTATGGGTTTACTATTTGGCAGATCTGAAGCTTTCTTT. The encoded protein is CASSMGLLFGRSEAFF.